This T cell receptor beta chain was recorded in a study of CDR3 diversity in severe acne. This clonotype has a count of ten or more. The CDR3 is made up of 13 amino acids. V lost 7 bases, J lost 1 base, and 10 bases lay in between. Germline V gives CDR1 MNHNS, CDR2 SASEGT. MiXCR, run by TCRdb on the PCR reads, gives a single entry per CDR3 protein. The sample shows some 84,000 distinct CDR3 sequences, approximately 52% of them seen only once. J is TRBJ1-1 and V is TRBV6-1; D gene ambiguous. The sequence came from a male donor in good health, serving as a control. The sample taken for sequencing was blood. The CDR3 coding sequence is TGTGCCAGCACCCTCAGGCAGAACACTGAAGCTTTCTTT. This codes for CASTLRQNTEAFF.